Given below is one TCR beta chain in context. Its matching antigen is unknown. The sample comes from a study of cytomegalovirus exposure and HLA in healthy donors. Study results and limitations: Productive status was seen about 90% or about 30% of the time for most TCR beta V segments in an earlier analysis. The number of N-insertions in an Asian-associated ancestry cluster was reportedly below the roughly 620-donor mean in a later analysis.

The study ran its PCR with 60 Vbeta and 13 Jbeta primers. Some clones are missing from TCRdb's copy, which holds only in-frame ones; the method was immunoSEQ multiplex PCR. Among about 120,000 clones listed, roughly 8.6% were seen once. Germline loops: CDR1 SGHTA, CDR2 FQGNSA. The trim removed 4 bases at V and 4 bases at J, leaving 3 bases unmatched. CDR3 size: 15 residues. The rearrangement uses TRBV7-2 and TRBJ2-1; 11 nucleotides match TRBD2. This clonotype originated in a woman between 35 and 50 years old in good health and CMV-seropositive. The specimen was PBMCs. The CDR3 spells CASSYTSGGYNEQFF. The CDR3 DNA is TGTGCCAGCAGCTACACTAGCGGGGGTTACAATGAGCAGTTCTTC.